Below, 20 T cell receptor beta chains from the same sample are listed, as sequenced in a study of technical replicates of blood from a few donors (dated by TCRdb to 2016 to 2017). The library was generated by the immunoSEQ multiplex PCR assay. TCRdb stores this immuneACCESS table with in-frame sequences only. Part of the clones is absent; in the studies checked, under half of the shortfall reflects unresolved V genes, and no reason is known for the rest. The sample contains under 95,000 clones, nearly 97% of them found a single time. The ten largest clones represent over 0.25% of the sample. Sequencing was carried out using T cells isolated from PBMCs. Every receptor here comes from a human donor in good health.

The J gene is TRBJ1-4, the V gene TRBV6-1, with TRBD1 as a possible D gene (5 bases). Germline V gene data show CDR1 as MNHNS and CDR2 as SASEGT. The CDR3 sequence is 14 residues long. The V end lost 6 bases, the J end lost 3 bases, and 11 bases lay between the germline ends. The DNA for the CDR3 is TGTGCCAGCAGAGGACATCTATCTAATGAAAAACTGTTTTTT. Protein product: CASRGHLSNEKLFF.

The chain links TRBV5-1 to TRBJ2-1; the D gene is possibly TRBD2 (5 bases). The CDR3 spans 18 residues. Trimming stripped 0 bases from V and 4 bases from J, with 20 bases between. Per the germline V gene, CDR1 is SGHRS and CDR2 is YFSETQ. The CDR3 loop is CASSLALKPGMGYNEQFF. The CDR3 DNA sequence: TGCGCCAGCAGCTTGGCCCTCAAGCCGGGGATGGGATACAATGAGCAGTTCTTC.

The chain couples TRBV9 to TRBJ2-1; maybe TRBD2 (7 bases). V dropped 4 bases and J dropped 8 bases, with 13 bases sitting between them. In germline, CDR1 is SGDLS, CDR2 YYNGEE. The CDR3 contains 13 residues. In DNA form, the CDR3 reads TGTGCCAGCAGCTCCGGGGGGCGGGATGAGCAGTTCTTC. This translates into CASSSGGRDEQFF.

The gene calls are TRBV29-1 and TRBJ1-1, with a tentative D call TRBD1 (5 bases). The CDR3 totals 15 residues. Trimming cost V 1 base and J 5 bases, with 17 bases left between them. The germline V gene encodes CDR1 SQVTM and CDR2 ANQGSEA. CDR3 nucleotide sequence: TGCAGCGTTGAAGTACGTCCAGGGTGGTCGACTGAAGCTTTCTTT. Residues: CSVEVRPGWSTEAFF.

The chain couples TRBV9 to TRBJ1-6; possibly TRBD1 for D (5 bases). The CDR3 consists of 16 residues. Trimming shortened V by 1 base and J by 5 bases, and 13 bases separated the two germline ends. Germline CDR1 and CDR2: SGDLS and YYNGEE. CDR3 nucleotide sequence: TGTGCCAGCAGCGTAAATCCGCGGGGGGATAATTCACCCCTCCACTTT. Its translation: CASSVNPRGDNSPLHF.

CDR3 protein: CASTDSDLQPQHF. The CDR3 region has the DNA TGTGCCAGCACCGACAGCGACCTTCAGCCCCAGCATTTT. The chain uses TRBV6-6 and TRBJ1-5; possible D gene TRBD1, 5 bases. The CDR3 is 13 amino acids. Trimming pared 7 bases from V and 6 bases from J, leaving 13 bases between. Per the germline V gene, CDR1 is MNHNY and CDR2 is SVGAGI (reference sequence).

V usage is TRBV4-1 and J usage is TRBJ2-1, with 9 positions matching TRBD1. Germline CDR1 and CDR2: MGHRA and YSYEKL. The CDR3 consists of 16 residues. Trimming cost V 5 bases and J 3 bases; bases outside gene matches: 8. The CDR3 sequence is CASSEAGTGSYNEQFF. DNA of the CDR3: TGCGCCAGCAGCGAGGCCGGGACAGGGAGCTACAATGAGCAGTTCTTC.

This clone appeared once. J is TRBJ1-4 and V is TRBV7-9, with 8 bases lining up with TRBD1. The CDR3 is 16 amino acids. Germline CDR1 reads SEHNR; CDR2 reads FQNEAQ (reference sequence). Losses at the gene ends were 3 bases for V and 7 bases for J; bases not matched to a gene: 10. The CDR3 DNA is TGTGCCAGCAGCTTTACTGACAGGGGCTGGGGTGAAAAACTGTTTTTT. This translates into CASSFTDRGWGEKLFF.

This clone has only a few counts. The chain joins TRBV11-2 to TRBJ2-7; possible D gene TRBD2, 5 bases. Trimming removed 1 base from V and 0 bases from J, with 13 bases in between. Looked up from germline, CDR1 is SGHAT and CDR2 is FQNNGV. The CDR3 is made up of 16 amino acids. The CDR3: CASSLGGASRSYEQYF. The CDR3 nucleotides are TGTGCCAGCAGCTTAGGGGGAGCTAGCCGCTCCTACGAGCAGTACTTC.

The chain combines TRBV5-1 with TRBJ2-1; D possibly corresponds to TRBD1 (6 bases). Germline CDR1 and CDR2: SGHRS and YFSETQ. This CDR3 region has 15 residues. V dropped 4 bases and J dropped 3 bases, with 14 bases sitting between them. CDR3: CASSIQDRIYNEQFF. Written as DNA, the CDR3 is TGCGCCAGCAGCATACAAGACAGGATCTACAATGAGCAGTTCTTC.

A single count supports this clone. The chain joins TRBV20-1 to TRBJ2-7; a weak D match, TRBD2 (5 bases). Trimming left V 3 bases short and J 3 bases short, with 6 bases between. Germline CDR1 reads DFQATT; CDR2 reads SNEGSKA (reference sequence). This CDR3 has 11 residues. CDR3 DNA sequence: TGCAGTGCTAGGGACTTCTACGAGCAGTACTTC. It specifies CSARDFYEQYF.

The chain recombines TRBV4-1 with TRBJ1-3, with unresolved D. The germline CDR1 and CDR2 sequences are MGHRA and YSYEKL. Between the trimmed V and J ends, which lost 1 base and 1 base, there was a span of 5 bases. CDR3 length: 14 residues. The CDR3 DNA reads TGCGCCAGCAGCCAAGCGGTTTCTGGAAACACCATATATTTT. Its protein is CASSQAVSGNTIYF.

J is TRBJ2-1 and V is TRBV10-1, with TRBD1 matching 8 bases. CDR1 and CDR2 from the germline V gene are WNHNN and SYGVQD (reference sequence). The V and J ends lost 0 bases and 4 bases, in that order; junction bases with no gene match: 11. The CDR3 is 18 residues long. Here the CDR3 DNA reads TGCGCCAGCAGTGAGTCGAATGCAGGGGGCATACGGTACAATGAGCAGTTCTTC. Translation: CASSESNAGGIRYNEQFF.

The chain uses TRBV15 and TRBJ1-5; D unclear. CDR3 length: 14 amino acids. Germline lookup yields CDR1 LNHNV and CDR2 YYDKDF (reference sequence). The V end lost 5 bases, the J end lost 4 bases, and 12 bases lay between the germline ends. CDR3 in DNA: TGTGCCACCAGCCCAGCGACGGGAAATCAGCCCCAGCATTTT. It is translated as CATSPATGNQPQHF.

This chain connects TRBV29-1 to TRBJ1-2; 9 positions agree with TRBD1. V lost 4 bases and J lost 6; bases outside the gene matches: 6. The CDR3 is 13 amino acids. CDR1 is SQVTM, CDR2 ANQGSEA, per germline. The CDR3 protein is CSVVRGQGNGYTF. The CDR3 bases are TGCAGCGTTGTAAGGGGACAGGGAAATGGCTACACCTTC.

The chain carries TRBV11-2 and TRBJ2-1; 10 nucleotides match TRBD2. There are 15 residues in the CDR3. Germline-derived CDR1 and CDR2 are SGHAT and FQNNGV. V lost 5 bases, J lost 4 bases, and 5 bases stayed unmatched. The CDR3 DNA is TGTGCCAGCAGCCGTCTAGCGGGGGATTACAATGAGCAGTTCTTC. Residues: CASSRLAGDYNEQFF.

This clone appeared once. J is TRBJ1-4 and V is TRBV19; D unresolved. V was cut by 1 base and J by 8 bases, with 11 bases left in between. The length of the CDR3 is 14 residues. CDR1 is LNHDA, CDR2 SQIVND, per germline (reference sequence). The CDR3 loop is CASSIGHTDEKLFF. The DNA of the CDR3 is TGTGCCAGTAGTATAGGACACACAGACGAAAAACTGTTTTTT.

The V gene is TRBV11-2, the J gene TRBJ1-1, with D unresolved. The V end lost 3 bases, the J end lost 5 bases, and 16 bases lay between the germline ends. This CDR3 spans 15 amino acids. Germline V lookup: CDR1 SGHAT, CDR2 FQNNGV. The CDR3 spells CASSFIAGRETEAFF. DNA for the CDR3: TGTGCCAGCAGCTTTATTGCGGGTCGGGAGACTGAAGCTTTCTTT.

The chain combines TRBV19 with TRBJ1-5; no reliable D call. V lost 6 bases to trimming and J lost 0 bases, with 12 bases between them. CDR1 and CDR2 from the germline V gene are LNHDA and SQIVND (reference sequence). This CDR3 is 15 amino acids long. DNA for the CDR3: TGTGCCAGTAGCATAACAGAATATAGCAATCAGCCCCAGCATTTT. This encodes CASSITEYSNQPQHF.

V and J are TRBV13 and TRBJ2-2; a possible D gene is TRBD1 (5 bases). The germline V gene has CDR1 PRHDT and CDR2 FYEKMQ (reference sequence). Trimming took off 0 bases at V and 6 bases at J, with 8 bases between the two ends. There are 14 residues in the CDR3. The CDR3 nucleotides are TGTGCCAGCAGCTTAGGGGCAGGGTCCGGGGAGCTGTTTTTT. The encoded protein is CASSLGAGSGELFF.